The 5 T cell receptor beta chains reported below all come from one sample, sequenced in a study of blood T cell repertoires in COVID-19. The protocol was immunoSEQ multiplex PCR, while the TCRdb copy is restricted to in-frame clones and leaves out a portion. The profile shows some 400,000 clones, around nine tenths of them singletons. The sequencing sample was made of peripheral blood. The source is a human donor in a cohort sampled during active COVID-19.

The gene calls are TRBV25-1 and TRBJ1-1; TRBD1 agrees at 7 bases. The V gene's germline CDR1 is MGHDK and CDR2 SYGVNS. CDR3 size: 15 residues. The ends lost 2 bases at V and 1 base at J; junction bases unmatched: 4. CDR3 sequence: CASSERDRENTEAFF. The DNA of the CDR3 is TGTGCCAGCAGTGAACGCGACAGGGAGAACACTGAAGCTTTCTTT.

This clone was seen once. The J gene is TRBJ2-7, the V gene TRBV14, with 7 positions matching TRBD1. The junction had 4 bases not matched to a gene; V was cut back by 5 bases and J by 0 bases. The CDR3 totals 14 residues. Germline-derived CDR1 and CDR2 are SGHDN and FVKESK. The CDR3 sequence is CASSRGQSSYEQYF. CDR3 in DNA: TGTGCCAGCAGCAGGGGACAGAGCTCCTACGAGCAGTACTTC. The full variable domain, rest sourced from reference TRBV14 and TRBJ2-7, is EAGVTQFPSHSVIEKGQTVTLRCDPISGHDNLYWYRRVMGKEIKFLLHFVKESKQDESGMPNNRFLAERTGGTYSTLKVQPAELEDSGVYFCASSRGQSSYEQYFGPGTRLTVT.

V gene TRBV6-5 combines with J gene TRBJ1-2, with D unclear. This CDR3 is built from 12 residues. In germline, CDR1 is MNHEY, CDR2 SVGAGI. The V gene lost 0 bases and the J gene lost 7 bases, with 6 bases spanning the gap. CDR3 in amino acids: CASSYSGGGYTF. The CDR3 DNA follows: TGTGCCAGCAGTTACTCCGGTGGTGGCTACACCTTC.

This chain links TRBV9 with TRBJ2-3, with a possible D match to TRBD2 (5 bases). V dropped 4 bases and J dropped 4 bases, with 16 bases sitting between them. The CDR3 contains 15 residues. The V gene's germline CDR1 is SGDLS and CDR2 YYNGEE. The CDR3 spells CASSPVGAGADTQYF. CDR3 nucleotide sequence: TGTGCCAGCAGCCCAGTGGGAGCCGGCGCAGATACGCAGTATTTT.

The chain recombines TRBV6-6 with TRBJ1-1; D is unclear. Germline-derived CDR1 and CDR2 are MNHNY and SVGAGI (reference sequence). Deletions cut 6 bases from V and 5 bases from J, with 10 bases between. The CDR3 loop spans 12 amino acids. CDR3 in DNA: TGTGCCAGCAGAAGCACAGAGACTGAAGCTTTCTTT. Amino acids: CASRSTETEAFF.